Below are 6 T cell receptor beta chains sequenced from a single sample in a study of post-analysis software for immune sequencing data. No cognate antigen is known for these TCRs. Overall study findings and caveats: A handful of TRBV segments were significantly more frequent in patients than in controls. TRBV5-6, TRBV5-1 and TRBV20-1 were among these segments.

Prepared TCR beta cDNA libraries contained unique molecular identifiers. TCRdb re-derived calls from the PCR reads in MiXCR, one entry per CDR3 protein. The table records about 770,000 distinct CDR3 sequences, more than 45% of them present only once. Source material: blood. The receptors shown here come from a girl between 10 and 17 years old with multiple sclerosis.

There are a few counts of this clonotype. V usage is TRBV2 and J usage is TRBJ2-5, with 10 bases matching TRBD2. Germline V gene lookup returns CDR1 SNHLY and CDR2 FYNNEI. With 8 bases clipped from V and 1 base from J, the junction kept 1 base outside the gene matches. This CDR3 is 13 amino acids long. The CDR3 loop reads CASWTSGQETQYF. CDR3 nucleotide sequence: TGTGCCAGCTGGACTAGCGGCCAAGAGACCCAGTACTTC.

This chain links TRBV7-2 with TRBJ2-5; D might be TRBD2 (6 bases). This CDR3 region has 14 residues. Trimming removed 3 bases from V and 2 bases from J, with 10 bases in between. Germline V CDR1 and CDR2: SGHTA, FQGNSA. CDR3 sequence reads: CASSFRRVQETQYF. The CDR3 DNA reads TGTGCCAGCAGCTTTCGGAGGGTACAAGAGACCCAGTACTTC.

The rearrangement uses TRBV25-1 and TRBJ2-2, with D perhaps being TRBD1 or TRBD2 (5 bases each). Germline CDR1 and CDR2: MGHDK and SYGVNS. This CDR3 contains 14 residues. The V end was cut by 6 bases, the J end by 5 bases, with 13 bases between. The CDR3 nucleotides are TGTGCCAGCAGCGTAGAGGGGTTAACCGGGGAGCTGTTTTTT. Its translation: CASSVEGLTGELFF.

This chain uses TRBV6-2 or TRBV6-3 with TRBJ2-7; tentatively, D is TRBD1 (5 bases). The CDR3 covers 14 residues. Germline-derived CDR1 and CDR2 are MNHEY and SVGEGT. V gave up 4 bases and J gave up 1 base, with 11 bases separating them. The DNA for the CDR3 is TGTGCCAGCAGTTCGACAGTAGGTTCCTACGAGCAGTACTTC. It yields the protein CASSSTVGSYEQYF.

The V call is TRBV7-6, the J call TRBJ2-1; 10 positions agree with TRBD2. Germline V gene sequence: CDR1 SGHVS, CDR2 FNYEAQ. The CDR3 runs to 17 residues. The V and J ends lost 5 bases and 7 bases, in that order; junction bases with no gene match: 14. The CDR3 protein is CASSPLGGAGGANEQFF. In DNA, the CDR3 is TGTGCCAGCAGCCCCCTAGGGGGAGCGGGAGGGGCTAATGAGCAGTTCTTC.

This chain uses TRBV3-1 with TRBJ2-1; D perhaps matches TRBD2 (5 bases). V was pared by 0 bases and J by 2 bases, with 26 bases between. Germline loops: CDR1 LGHDT, CDR2 YNNKEL (reference sequence). The CDR3 is 21 amino acids. The CDR3 loop reads CASSQDFLHFGLPKPYNEQFF. DNA of the CDR3: TGTGCCAGCAGCCAAGATTTTCTGCATTTTGGACTCCCGAAACCCTACAATGAGCAGTTCTTC.